This record looks at one T cell receptor (beta chain) sequence and its context. Germline V gives CDR1 SGHRS, CDR2 YFSETQ. Trimming pared 2 bases from V and 5 bases from J, leaving 10 bases between. The CDR3 extends over 14 amino acids. This entry comes from a study of Ad26.COV2.S vaccination and SARS-CoV-2 variants. The wider study: The study gave Ad26.COV2.S intramuscularly, once or twice 56 days apart.

TCRdb keeps only in-frame clones here, not all; method: immunoSEQ multiplex PCR. The sample records some 640,000 clones, about 90% being singletons. Regarding treatment: roughly 20 received Ad26.COV2.S at low or high dose, single or two shots; a few received placebo; per-sample allocation not given. The investigators took samples on day 63 after the first vaccine or placebo injection. Immunization relied on an Ad26 vector, which expressed Wuhan-strain SARS-CoV-2 spike. The V and J genes are TRBV5-1 and TRBJ1-4; possible D gene TRBD1, 5 bases. The specimen comprised peripheral blood, sampled in a trial of Ad26.COV2.S vaccine versus placebo. The clonotype was recovered from a person aged 18 to 65 who received the Ad26.COV2.S COVID-19 vaccine or a placebo. In DNA, the CDR3 is TGCGCCAGCAGCTTTCAGGGAGGGAATGAAAAACTGTTTTTT. As protein: CASSFQGGNEKLFF.